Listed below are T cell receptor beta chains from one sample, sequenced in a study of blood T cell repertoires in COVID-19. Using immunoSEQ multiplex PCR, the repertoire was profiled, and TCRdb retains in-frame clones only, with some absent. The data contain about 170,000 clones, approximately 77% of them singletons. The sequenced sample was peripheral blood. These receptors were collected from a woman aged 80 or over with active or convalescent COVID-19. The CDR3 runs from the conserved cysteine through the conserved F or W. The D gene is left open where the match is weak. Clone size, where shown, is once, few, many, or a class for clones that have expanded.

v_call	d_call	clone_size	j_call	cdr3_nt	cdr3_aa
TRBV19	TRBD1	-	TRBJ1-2	TGTGCCAGTTCAATAGGACAGGGGGCTAACTATGGCTACACCTTC	CASSIGQGANYGYTF
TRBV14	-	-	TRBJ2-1	TGTGCCAGCAGCCAAGATGGAGGACTTTCCTACAATGAGCAGTTCTTC	CASSQDGGLSYNEQFF
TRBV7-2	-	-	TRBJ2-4	TGTGCCAGCAGCCCTTATATAGCCAAAAACATTCAGTACTTC	CASSPYIAKNIQYF
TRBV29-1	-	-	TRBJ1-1	TGCAGCGTAGGACAGTTGAACACTGAAGCTTTCTTT	CSVGQLNTEAFF
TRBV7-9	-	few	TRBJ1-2	TGTGCCAGCAGTTCCCTCAGGGATGGCTACACCTTC	CASSSLRDGYTF
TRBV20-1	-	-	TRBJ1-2	TGCAGTGCTAGTGTCAGGGTGGGTGGCTACACCTTC	CSASVRVGGYTF
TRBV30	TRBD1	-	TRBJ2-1	TGTGCCTGGAGCCCCGGGACAGGGAACAATGAGCAGTTCTTC	CAWSPGTGNNEQFF
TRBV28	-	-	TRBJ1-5	TGTGCCAGCAGTTTATGGACAGGTAACAATCAGCCCCAGCATTTT	CASSLWTGNNQPQHF
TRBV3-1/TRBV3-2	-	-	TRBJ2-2	TGTGCCAGCAGCCGGGGGGGAGGGGGGCCCGGGGAGCTGTTTTTT	CASSRGGGGPGELFF
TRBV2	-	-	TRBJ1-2	TGTGCCAGCAGTGTTTCTCAGGGGTCGTTGGGCTACACCTTC	CASSVSQGSLGYTF
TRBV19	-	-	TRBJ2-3	TGTGCCAGTTTTCAAGGCGGGAGCACAGATACGCAGTATTTT	CASFQGGSTDTQYF
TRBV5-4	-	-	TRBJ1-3	TGTGCCAGCAGCCAGTTGGGGGGGGAGGCTGGAAACACCATATATTTT	CASSQLGGEAGNTIYF
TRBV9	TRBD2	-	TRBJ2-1	TGTGCCAGCAGCGTAGCGGGGGGGACCTACAATGAGCAGTTCTTC	CASSVAGGTYNEQFF
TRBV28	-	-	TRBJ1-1	TGTGCCAGCAGTTTAAGACAGAGAGCGAGCACTGAAGCTTTCTTT	CASSLRQRASTEAFF
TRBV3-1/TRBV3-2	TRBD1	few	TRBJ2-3	TGTGCCAGCAGCCCAACAGGGGGCGCAGGGGATACGCAGTATTTT	CASSPTGGAGDTQYF
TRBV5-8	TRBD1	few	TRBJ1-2	TGTGCCAGCAGCTTGAGACAGGGCTCCTATGGCTACACCTTC	CASSLRQGSYGYTF
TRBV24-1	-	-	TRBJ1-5	TGTGCCACCAGTGACAGGACCACCGAGGGGCCCCAGCATTTT	CATSDRTTEGPQHF
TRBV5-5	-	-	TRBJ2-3	TGTGCCAGCAGCTTGGCAGGGGTCGCAGATACGCAGTATTTT	CASSLAGVADTQYF
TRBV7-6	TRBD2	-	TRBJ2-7	TGTGCCAGCAGCTTAGGTGGGAGGGCCTACGAGCAGTACTTC	CASSLGGRAYEQYF
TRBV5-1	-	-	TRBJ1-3	TGCGCCAGCAGCTTGGCCGGGTCTGGAAACACCATATATTTT	CASSLAGSGNTIYF
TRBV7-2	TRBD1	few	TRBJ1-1	TGTGCCAGCAGCCTAGTAAGGGGGCGGGCTGAAGCTTTCTTT	CASSLVRGRAEAFF
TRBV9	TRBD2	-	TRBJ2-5	TGTGCCAGCAGCGTAGCTGGAAACGGAGGTGGCCTAGCGGGCTTCCAAGAGACCCAGTACTTC	CASSVAGNGGGLAGFQETQYF
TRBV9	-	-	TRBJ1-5	TGTGCCAGCAGCCTAGGACAGCTGGATCAGCCCCAGCATTTT	CASSLGQLDQPQHF
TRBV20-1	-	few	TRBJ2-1	TGCAGTGCTAGTGCTAGTGGCAATGAGCAGTTCTTC	CSASASGNEQFF
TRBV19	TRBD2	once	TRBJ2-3	TGTGCCAGTAGCCGGGACTACTACACAGATACGCAGTATTTT	CASSRDYYTDTQYF
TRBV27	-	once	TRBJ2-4	TGTGCCAGCAGTTTATCGAGGGGGGGTTCTGTCAAAAACATTCAGTACTTC	CASSLSRGGSVKNIQYF
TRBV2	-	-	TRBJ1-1	TGTGCCAGCAGTATACAGGCGAACACTGAAGCTTTCTTT	CASSIQANTEAFF
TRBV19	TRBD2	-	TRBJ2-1	TGTGCCAGTAGTCGACTTAGCGGGAGCTTAAACAATGAGCAGTTCTTC	CASSRLSGSLNNEQFF
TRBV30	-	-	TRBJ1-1	TGTGCCGGGAGGGCTTTGAACACTGAAGCTTTCTTT	CAGRALNTEAFF
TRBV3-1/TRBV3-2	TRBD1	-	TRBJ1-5	TGTGCCAGCAGCCAGGGACAGGGTAGCAATCAGCCCCAGCATTTT	CASSQGQGSNQPQHF
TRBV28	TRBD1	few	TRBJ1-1	TGTGCCAGCAGTTTTAGTCCCCAGGGGGCTAGGACTGAAGCTTTCTTT	CASSFSPQGARTEAFF
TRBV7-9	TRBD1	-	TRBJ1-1	TGTGCCAGCAGCTCGCCGACAGGGGAGAACACTGAAGCTTTCTTT	CASSSPTGENTEAFF
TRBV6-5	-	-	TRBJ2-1	TGTGCCAGCAGTCAGTACAATGAGCAGTTCTTC	CASSQYNEQFF
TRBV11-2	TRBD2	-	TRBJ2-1	TGTGCCAGCAGCTTGGTGCCGACTAGCGGGGGACTCAATGAGCAGTTCTTC	CASSLVPTSGGLNEQFF
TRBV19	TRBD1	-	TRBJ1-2	TGTGCCAGTAGGCACACAGGGGGCGATGGCTACACCTTC	CASRHTGGDGYTF
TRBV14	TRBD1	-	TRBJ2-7	TGTGCCAGCAGCCGATGGGACAGCAGCTACGAGCAGTACTTC	CASSRWDSSYEQYF
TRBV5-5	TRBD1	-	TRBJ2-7	TGTGCCAGCAGCTTGGGTGGGACAGGGGGCCCCCTCGAGCAGTACTTC	CASSLGGTGGPLEQYF
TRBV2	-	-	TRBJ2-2	TGTGCCAGCAGTGATCTGGGGGCTCGATACGGGGAGCTGTTTTTT	CASSDLGARYGELFF
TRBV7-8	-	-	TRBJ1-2	TGTGCCAGCAGCTTACTAGCTAACTATGGCTACACCTTC	CASSLLANYGYTF
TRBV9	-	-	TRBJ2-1	TGTGCCAGCAGCGTAGCGCGAGCGGCGCACAATGAGCAGTTCTTC	CASSVARAAHNEQFF
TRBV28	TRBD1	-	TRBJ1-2	TGTGCCACCAGGGAGACAGGGGGCCTTAACTATGGCTACACCTTC	CATRETGGLNYGYTF
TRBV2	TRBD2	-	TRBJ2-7	TGTGCCAGCAGCGCTAGCGGGACCATCCGGTACTTC	CASSASGTIRYF
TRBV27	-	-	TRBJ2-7	TGTGCCAGCAGTTTAATGGGGGGAGGGGGAACCTCCTACGAGCAGTACTTC	CASSLMGGGGTSYEQYF
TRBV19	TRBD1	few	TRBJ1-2	TGTGCCAGTAGTATAGATCTAACAGGGGACTATGGCTACACCTTC	CASSIDLTGDYGYTF
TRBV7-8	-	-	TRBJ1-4	TGTGCCAGCAGCTCCGGGAGGAATGAAAAACTGTTTTTT	CASSSGRNEKLFF
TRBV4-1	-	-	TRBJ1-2	TGCGCCAGCAGCCAAGTGGGGGGGCAGCGGGGCTATGGCTACACCTTC	CASSQVGGQRGYGYTF
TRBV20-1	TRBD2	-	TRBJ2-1	TGCAGTGCTAGTAAGCTAGCGGGAGGGCCGGGATACAATGAGCAGTTCTTC	CSASKLAGGPGYNEQFF
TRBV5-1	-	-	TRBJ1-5	TGCGCCAGCAGCTTGGAGGGGCCAAATCAGCCCCAGCATTTT	CASSLEGPNQPQHF
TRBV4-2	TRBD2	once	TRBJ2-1	TGTGCCAGCAGCCAAGTTGGGTCTAGCGGGGATAATGAGCAGTTCTTC	CASSQVGSSGDNEQFF
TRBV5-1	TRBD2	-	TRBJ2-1	TGCGCCAGCAGCTTGGAACTAGCGGGACGCCATGAGCAGTTCTTC	CASSLELAGRHEQFF
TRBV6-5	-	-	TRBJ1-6	TGTGCCAGCAGTTACGCCAGGGCTAATTCACCCCTCCACTTT	CASSYARANSPLHF
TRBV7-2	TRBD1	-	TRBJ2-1	TGTGCCAGCAGGCGTCGACAGGGAAGCTCCTACAATGAGCAGTTCTTC	CASRRRQGSSYNEQFF
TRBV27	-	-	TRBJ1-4	TGTGCCAGCACCCAGGGCAGGGGAGGGGGTAATGAAAAACTGTTTTTT	CASTQGRGGGNEKLFF
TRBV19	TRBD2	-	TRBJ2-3	TGTGCCAGTGTTCCGGGACTAAACACAGATACGCAGTATTTT	CASVPGLNTDTQYF
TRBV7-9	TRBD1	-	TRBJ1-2	TGTGCCAGCAGCTTTGAAATGACAGGGGAGGAAGGCTACACCTTC	CASSFEMTGEEGYTF
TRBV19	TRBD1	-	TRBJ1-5	TGTGCCAGTAGAGGGGGACAGGGATCTCTTGGCAATCAGCCCCAGCATTTT	CASRGGQGSLGNQPQHF
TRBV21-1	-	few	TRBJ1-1	TGTGCCAGCAGCAAAGTTGGGAGACAAAAGAACACTGAAGCTTTCTTT	CASSKVGRQKNTEAFF
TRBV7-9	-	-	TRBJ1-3	TGTGCCAGCAGCCTACTCCAGGGCCCTGGAAACACCATATATTTT	CASSLLQGPGNTIYF
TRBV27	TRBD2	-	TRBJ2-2	TGTGCCAGCAGTTTCCGGACTAGCGGGACCCCAAGGACCGGGGAGCTGTTTTTT	CASSFRTSGTPRTGELFF
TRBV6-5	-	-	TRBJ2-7	TGTGCCAGCAGTTCAGAGGGAGAGCAGTACTTC	CASSSEGEQYF